These T cell receptor beta chains were read from a single sample in a study of cytomegalovirus exposure and HLA in healthy donors. Clones were sequenced by immunoSEQ multiplex PCR, and TCRdb holds only the in-frame ones, with some missing. This sample has 150,000 to 200,000 clones, with roughly 79% found just once. Sequenced: PBMCs. The source is a woman between 40 and 55 years old in good health and CMV-seronegative. Each CDR3 is given without its conserved first and last residue. Expanded clones are given a class, and other clones once, few, many or no size at all.

v_call	clone_size	cdr3_length	j_call	cdr3_aa
TRBV5-1	NA	12	TRBJ1-6	ASSSDRASSPLH
TRBV5-4	NA	18	TRBJ2-7	ASSSTRGQGVYTSSYEQY
TRBV2	once	10	TRBJ1-1	ASRDTNTEAF
TRBV30	NA	12	TRBJ1-2	ALGQPLQTYGYT
TRBV5-4	NA	12	TRBJ2-2	ASSFSTKPGELF
TRBV7-8	NA	12	TRBJ1-2	ASSLIAGEYGYT
TRBV5-1	NA	15	TRBJ2-5	ASSRGTGQSTQETQY
TRBV27	few	12	TRBJ1-5	ASSPTGFNQPQH
TRBV18	NA	11	TRBJ1-5	ASSPQDNQPQH
TRBV28	NA	13	TRBJ2-4	ASTTATSGWDIQY
TRBV9	NA	12	TRBJ2-7	ASSPRTSPRKQY
TRBV7-9	NA	10	TRBJ1-5	ASSLGSQPQH
TRBV2	NA	13	TRBJ1-3	ASSKQGATGNTIY
TRBV14	few	12	TRBJ2-1	ASSGGSSYNEQF
TRBV6-5	NA	13	TRBJ2-1	ASKNDQGPYNEQF
TRBV6-5	NA	9	TRBJ2-5	ASTYRETQY
TRBV4-2	NA	16	TRBJ2-5	ASSQEASQGDLQETQY
TRBV6-1	NA	14	TRBJ1-4	ASSVGTGGDWEKLF
TRBV5-1	NA	13	TRBJ2-3	ASSTVAANTDTQY
TRBV6-6	NA	13	TRBJ2-1	ASSFNGGSWYEQF
TRBV5-6	NA	13	TRBJ1-1	ASCLDRGQNTEAF
TRBV6-5	NA	12	TRBJ2-5	ASTYRTGSSEQY
TRBV30	NA	12	TRBJ1-1	AWMRDRGAPSAF
TRBV7-6	once	15	TRBJ2-1	ASSLRGSGGGYNEQF
TRBV6-1	NA	12	TRBJ2-7	ASSEADFRREQY
TRBV30	once	13	TRBJ1-5	AWSVRGQPNQPQH
TRBV28	NA	18	TRBJ2-3	ASSSTGLIAGAGGTDTQY
TRBV5-1	NA	13	TRBJ2-5	ASSLVAEPQETQY
TRBV10-3	NA	15	TRBJ1-3	AISVRQGLVSGNTIY
TRBV2	NA	12	TRBJ2-2	ASSGPGNTGELF
TRBV11-3	NA	13	TRBJ2-7	ASSWGTSDSYEQY
TRBV2	NA	14	TRBJ2-3	ARSGTDKSSTDTQY
TRBV27	NA	12	TRBJ1-4	ASSLASTNEKLF
TRBV14	NA	10	TRBJ1-2	ASSQGSGACT
TRBV25-1	NA	13	TRBJ1-1	ASSHEPGFSTEAF
TRBV28	NA	12	TRBJ2-3	ASSAAQGTDTQY
TRBV18	NA	12	TRBJ1-5	ASSPTIDSQPQH
TRBV4-1	NA	12	TRBJ2-3	ASSQGSGTDTQY
TRBV2	NA	12	TRBJ1-5	ASSTASPSQPQH